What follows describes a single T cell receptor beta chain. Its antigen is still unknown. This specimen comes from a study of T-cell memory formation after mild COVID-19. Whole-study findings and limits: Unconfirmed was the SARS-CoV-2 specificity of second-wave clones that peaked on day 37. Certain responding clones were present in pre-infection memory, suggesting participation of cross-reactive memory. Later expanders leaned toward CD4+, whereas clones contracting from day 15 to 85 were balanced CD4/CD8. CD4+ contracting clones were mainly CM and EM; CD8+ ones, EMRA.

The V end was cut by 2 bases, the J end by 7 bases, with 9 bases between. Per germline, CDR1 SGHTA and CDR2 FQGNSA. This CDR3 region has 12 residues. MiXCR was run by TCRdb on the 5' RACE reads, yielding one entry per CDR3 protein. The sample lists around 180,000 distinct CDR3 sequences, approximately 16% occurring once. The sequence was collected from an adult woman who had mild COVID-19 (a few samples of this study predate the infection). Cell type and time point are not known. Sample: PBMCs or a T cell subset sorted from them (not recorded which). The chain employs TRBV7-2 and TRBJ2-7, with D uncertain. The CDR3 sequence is CASSLSFREQYF. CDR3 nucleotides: TGTGCCAGCAGCTTATCCTTTCGAGAGCAGTACTTC.